Below, one T cell receptor beta chain is given with its context. The target antigen is unknown. The data were obtained in a study of T cell responses to AZD1222 COVID-19 vaccine. The protocol was immunoSEQ multiplex PCR, while the TCRdb copy is restricted to in-frame clones and leaves out a portion. The sample has 100,000 to 120,000 clones, just under 95% seen once. CDR1 LGHDT and CDR2 YNNKEL come from the germline V gene (reference sequence). Trimming cost V 0 bases and J 0 bases, with 14 bases left between them. CDR3 size: 17 residues. The study, taken as a whole, reports: Seropositivity was recorded at baseline in only six AZD1222 recipients. Spike was spanned by vaccine-associated CD4 TCRs, with dominance at 160-218 and 743-854. Two AZD1222 doses significantly raised spike-specific TCR breadth and depth over controls.

The sequence came from an adult who received the AZD1222 COVID-19 vaccine. V and J are TRBV3-1 (or the pseudogene TRBV3-2) and TRBJ1-2; no clear D. This specimen was peripheral blood, taken 28 days after the second AZD1222 dose. The CDR3, as DNA: TGTGCCAGCAGCCAAGATTGGCTTCCGGATGCTAACTATGGCTACACCTTC. Residues: CASSQDWLPDANYGYTF.